This T cell receptor beta chain was identified in a study of T cells expressing NK-cell markers (dated by TCRdb to the early 2020s). At the level of the whole study: Three sorted T-cell subsets (CD3+CD56+NKG2C+, CD3+CD56+NKG2C- and CD3+CD56-NKG2C+) from 8 or 9 donors had their TCR beta-chain repertoires profiled. The study sequenced eight donors, all healthy volunteers chosen at random: three men and five women. The libraries were sequenced on Illumina HiSeq 2000/2500, MiSeq or NextSeq, producing 2 x 150 bp reads. Among the eight sequenced donors, only one was HCMV-seronegative, while the other seven were HCMV-seropositive. Here is what the overall study found, with its caveats: In over 5 donors, the dominant CD3+CD56+NKG2C+ clonotypes were among the top 10 CD8+ clonotypes and accounted for about 1.0-7.5% of CD8+ T cells. It remained unclear whether the expanded NKG2C-expressing T cell clones were specific for HCMV antigens. Those dominant clonotypes were again the most abundant among CD3+CD56-NKG2C+ cells in a few donors, at about 25-60.1%.

A word on this clonotype: This clone's antigen is unknown.

TCRdb lists the instrument as Illumina HiSeq 2000. The TCR beta cDNA libraries were made using 5'RACE template switching, a step that added both a universal primer site and unique molecular identifiers. cDNA synthesis was primed from the TCR beta constant segment, followed by two successive PCR amplification steps. Per the original workflow: MIGEC was used to demultiplex reads and group the reads by UMI, and MiTCR was used to assemble and quantify clonotypes. To exclude erroneous sequences, any TCR cDNA sequence not supported by at least two reads was discarded. The tcR package was used for downstream repertoire analysis, and clonotypes were matched between fractions using CDR3 nucleotide sequence together with V segment. VDJmatch was used to annotate antigen specificity against VDJdb, with one amino acid substitution allowed in CDR3. TCRdb reprocessed the reads, so every CDR3 protein sequence counts as one entry and DNA is not shown. TCRdb, not the original authors, processed these V and J calls. This sample's records show some 110,000 distinct CDR3 sequences. Approximately 17% of the sample rests with the top ten.

A commercial ELISA kit detecting HCMV-specific IgG in serum was used to determine HCMV serostatus. Peripheral blood mononuclear cells were isolated from blood by Ficoll density gradient centrifugation. The cysteine opens and the phenylalanine closes a CDR3 of 17 amino acids. Only the protein sequence is given. The germline V gene encodes CDR1 SGDLS and CDR2 YYNGEE. The sample comprised blood T cells: a sorted CD56 or NKG2C T cell subset, CD4+ or CD8+ T cells, or bulk PBMC T cells (not recorded which). This clonotype was obtained from a woman aged 18-70 years in good health. The chain joins TRBV9 to TRBJ2-1; absent DNA, TCRdb's TRBD2 call cannot be checked. The CDR3 here reads CASSPARLAGPGNEQFF.